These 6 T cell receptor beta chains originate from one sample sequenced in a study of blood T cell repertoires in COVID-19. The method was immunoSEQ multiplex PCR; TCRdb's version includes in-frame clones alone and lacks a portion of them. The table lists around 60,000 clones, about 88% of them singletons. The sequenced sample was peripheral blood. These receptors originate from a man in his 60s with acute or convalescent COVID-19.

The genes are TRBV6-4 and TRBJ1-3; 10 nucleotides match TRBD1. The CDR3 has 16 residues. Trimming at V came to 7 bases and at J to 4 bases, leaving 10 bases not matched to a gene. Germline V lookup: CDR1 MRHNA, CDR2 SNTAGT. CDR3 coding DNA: TGTGCCAGCATCAGACAGGGGGCGCTTTCAGGAAACACCATATATTTT. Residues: CASIRQGALSGNTIYF.

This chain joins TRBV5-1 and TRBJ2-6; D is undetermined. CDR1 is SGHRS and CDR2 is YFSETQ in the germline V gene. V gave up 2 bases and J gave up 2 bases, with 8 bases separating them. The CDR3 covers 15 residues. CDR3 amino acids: CASSFSITGANVLTF. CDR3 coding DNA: TGCGCCAGCAGCTTCTCTATAACTGGGGCCAACGTCCTGACTTTC.

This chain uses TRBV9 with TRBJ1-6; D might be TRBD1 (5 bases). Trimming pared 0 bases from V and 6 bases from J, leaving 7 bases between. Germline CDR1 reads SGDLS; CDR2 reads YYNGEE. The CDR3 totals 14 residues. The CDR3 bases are TGTGCCAGCAGCGTAGCGACAGCTAATTCACCCCTCCACTTT. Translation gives CASSVATANSPLHF.

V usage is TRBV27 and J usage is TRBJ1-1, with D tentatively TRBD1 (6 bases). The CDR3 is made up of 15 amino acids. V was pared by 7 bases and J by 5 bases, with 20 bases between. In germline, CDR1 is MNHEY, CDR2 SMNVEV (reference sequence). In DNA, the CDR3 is TGTGCCAGCATCAAAGTACAGGGTCGGCGGACTGAAGCTTTCTTT. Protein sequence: CASIKVQGRRTEAFF.

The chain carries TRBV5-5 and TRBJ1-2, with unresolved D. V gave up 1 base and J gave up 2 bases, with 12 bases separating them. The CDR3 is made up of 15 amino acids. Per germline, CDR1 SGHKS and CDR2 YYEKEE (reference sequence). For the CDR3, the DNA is TGTGCCAGCAGCTTGACCCTGGACTCGAACTATGGCTACACCTTC. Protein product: CASSLTLDSNYGYTF.

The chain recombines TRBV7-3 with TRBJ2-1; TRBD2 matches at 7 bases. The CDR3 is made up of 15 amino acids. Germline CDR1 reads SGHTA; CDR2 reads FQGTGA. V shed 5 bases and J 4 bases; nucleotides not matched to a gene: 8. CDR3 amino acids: CASSASGGPYNEQFF. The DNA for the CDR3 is TGTGCCAGCAGCGCCTCGGGGGGACCGTACAATGAGCAGTTCTTC.